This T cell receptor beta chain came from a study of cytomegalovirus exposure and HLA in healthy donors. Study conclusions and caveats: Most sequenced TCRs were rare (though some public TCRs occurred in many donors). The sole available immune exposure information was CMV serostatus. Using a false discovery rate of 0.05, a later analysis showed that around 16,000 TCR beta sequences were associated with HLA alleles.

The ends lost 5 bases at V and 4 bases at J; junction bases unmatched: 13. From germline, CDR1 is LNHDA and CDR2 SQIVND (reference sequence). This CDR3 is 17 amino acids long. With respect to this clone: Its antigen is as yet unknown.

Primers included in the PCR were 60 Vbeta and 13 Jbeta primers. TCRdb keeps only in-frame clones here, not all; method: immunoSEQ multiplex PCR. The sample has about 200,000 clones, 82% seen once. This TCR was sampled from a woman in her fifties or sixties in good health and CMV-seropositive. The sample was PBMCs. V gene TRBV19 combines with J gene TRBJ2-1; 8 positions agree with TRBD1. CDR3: CASSLNFRQGPYNEQFF. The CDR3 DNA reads TGTGCCAGTAGTCTCAACTTCAGACAGGGGCCTTACAATGAGCAGTTCTTC. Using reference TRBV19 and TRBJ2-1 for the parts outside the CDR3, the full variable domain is DGGITQSPKYLFRKEGQNVTLSCEQNLNHDAMYWYRQDPGQGLRLIYYSQIVNDFQKGDIAEGYSVSREKKESFPLTVTSAQKNPTAFYLCASSLNFRQGPYNEQFFGPGTRLTVL.